This T cell receptor beta chain was observed in a study of identical twins. Whole-study results and caveats: Monozygotic twin pairs showed more out-of-frame TCR alpha sharing than models estimated.

At least ten counts were recorded for this clonotype. Antigen specificity is unknown. TCRdb recomputed calls from the 5' RACE reads with MiXCR, one row per CDR3 protein. The sample holds 350,000 to 450,000 distinct CDR3 sequences, about a fifth seen once. J gave up 2 bases and V 0 bases, and 10 bases lay outside the gene matches. Per germline, CDR1 DFQATT and CDR2 SNEGSKA (reference sequence). The CDR3 length is 17 residues. The chain combines TRBV20-1 with TRBJ2-1, with TRBD2 matching 7 bases. The receptor comes from a man aged 50-59 years in good health. Sequenced input: naive T cells sorted from blood. For the CDR3, the DNA is TGCAGTGCTAGAGATAGGGAGGGAGGCAACCCCTACAATGAGCAGTTCTTC. Amino acids: CSARDREGGNPYNEQFF.